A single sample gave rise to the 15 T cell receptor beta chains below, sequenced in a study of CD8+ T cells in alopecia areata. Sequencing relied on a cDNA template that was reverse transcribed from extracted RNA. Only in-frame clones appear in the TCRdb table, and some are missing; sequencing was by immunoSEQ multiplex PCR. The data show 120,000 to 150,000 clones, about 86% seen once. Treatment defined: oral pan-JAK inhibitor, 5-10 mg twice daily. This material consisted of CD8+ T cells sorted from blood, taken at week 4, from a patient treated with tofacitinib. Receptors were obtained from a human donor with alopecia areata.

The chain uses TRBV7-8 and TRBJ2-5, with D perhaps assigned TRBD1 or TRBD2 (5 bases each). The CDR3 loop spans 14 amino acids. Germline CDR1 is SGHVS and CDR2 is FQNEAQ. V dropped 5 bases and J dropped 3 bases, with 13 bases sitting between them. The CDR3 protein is CASSLGTAEETQYF. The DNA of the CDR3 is TGTGCCAGCAGCCTCGGGACCGCAGAAGAGACCCAGTACTTC.

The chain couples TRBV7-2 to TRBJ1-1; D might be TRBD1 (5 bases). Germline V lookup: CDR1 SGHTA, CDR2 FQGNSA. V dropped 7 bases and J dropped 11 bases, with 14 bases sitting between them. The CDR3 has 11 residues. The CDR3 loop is CASTPGGGAFF. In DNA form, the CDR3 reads TGTGCCAGCACCCCGGGGGGTGGTGCTTTCTTT.

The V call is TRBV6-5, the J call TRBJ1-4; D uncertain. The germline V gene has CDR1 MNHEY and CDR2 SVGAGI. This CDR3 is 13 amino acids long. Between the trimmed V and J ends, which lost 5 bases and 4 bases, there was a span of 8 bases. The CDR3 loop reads CASSAGLNEKLFF. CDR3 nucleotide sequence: TGTGCCAGCAGTGCCGGGCTTAATGAAAAACTGTTTTTT.

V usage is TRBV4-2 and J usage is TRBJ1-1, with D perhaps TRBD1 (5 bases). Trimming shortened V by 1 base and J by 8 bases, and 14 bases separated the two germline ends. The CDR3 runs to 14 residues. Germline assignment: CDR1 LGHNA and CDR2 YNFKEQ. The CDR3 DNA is TGTGCCAGCAGCCAAGCAGCCGGGGGAGAGGAAGCTTTCTTT. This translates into CASSQAAGGEEAFF.

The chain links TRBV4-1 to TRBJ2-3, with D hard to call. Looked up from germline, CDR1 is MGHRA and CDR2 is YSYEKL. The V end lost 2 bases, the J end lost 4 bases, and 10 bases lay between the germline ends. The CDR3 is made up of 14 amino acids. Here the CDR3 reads CASSQFLGADTQYF. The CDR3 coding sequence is TGCGCCAGCAGCCAATTTCTAGGCGCAGATACGCAGTATTTT.

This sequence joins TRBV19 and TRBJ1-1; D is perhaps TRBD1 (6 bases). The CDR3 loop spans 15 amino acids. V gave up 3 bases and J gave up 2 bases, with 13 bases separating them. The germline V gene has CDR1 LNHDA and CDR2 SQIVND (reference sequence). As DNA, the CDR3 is TGTGCCAGTAGTATCCCCGGACAGCTTAACACTGAAGCTTTCTTT. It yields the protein CASSIPGQLNTEAFF.

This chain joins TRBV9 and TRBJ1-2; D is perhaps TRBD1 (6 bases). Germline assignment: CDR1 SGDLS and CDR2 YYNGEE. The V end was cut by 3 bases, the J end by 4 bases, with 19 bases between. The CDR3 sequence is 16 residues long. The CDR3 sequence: CASSARGFGTTYGYTF. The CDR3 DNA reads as TGTGCCAGCAGCGCCAGAGGCTTTGGGACAACCTATGGCTACACCTTC.

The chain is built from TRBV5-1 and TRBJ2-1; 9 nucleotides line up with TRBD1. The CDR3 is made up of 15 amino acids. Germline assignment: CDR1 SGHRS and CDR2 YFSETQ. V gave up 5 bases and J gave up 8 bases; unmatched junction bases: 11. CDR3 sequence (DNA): TGCGCCAGCAGACTAAGACAGGGGGTCGTGGATGAGCAGTTCTTC. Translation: CASRLRQGVVDEQFF.

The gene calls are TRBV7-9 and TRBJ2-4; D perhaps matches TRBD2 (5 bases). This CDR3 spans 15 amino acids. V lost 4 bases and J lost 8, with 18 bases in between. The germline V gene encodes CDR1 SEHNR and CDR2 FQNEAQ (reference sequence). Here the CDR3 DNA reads TGTGCCAGCAGCTCCCAGGACGGCGGGTGGGACATTCAGTACTTC. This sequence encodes CASSSQDGGWDIQYF.

CDR3 nucleotide sequence: TGCGCCAGCACCGGGACTAACCCTTCCTACGAGCAGTACTTC. Protein sequence: CASTGTNPSYEQYF. The genes are TRBV5-1 and TRBJ2-7; 7 bases line up with TRBD2. Germline assignment: CDR1 SGHRS and CDR2 YFSETQ. J was trimmed by 1 base and V by 6 bases; bases with no gene match: 7. The CDR3 has 14 amino acids.

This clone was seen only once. CDR3 in DNA: TGTGCCAGCAGCCCACAGCAGGGGGACGAGCAGTACTTC. This codes for CASSPQQGDEQYF. The chain has TRBV7-7 and TRBJ2-7; TRBD1 matches 7 bases. CDR3 size: 13 residues. CDR1 and CDR2 (germline): SSHAT, FNYEAQ (reference sequence). With 5 bases clipped from V and 5 bases from J, the junction kept 6 bases outside the gene matches.

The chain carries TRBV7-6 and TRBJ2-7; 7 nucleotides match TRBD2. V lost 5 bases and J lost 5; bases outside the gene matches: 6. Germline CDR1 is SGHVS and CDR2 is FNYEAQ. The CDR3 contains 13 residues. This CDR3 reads CASSEPGTNEQYF. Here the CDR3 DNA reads TGTGCCAGCAGCGAGCCAGGGACTAACGAGCAGTACTTC.

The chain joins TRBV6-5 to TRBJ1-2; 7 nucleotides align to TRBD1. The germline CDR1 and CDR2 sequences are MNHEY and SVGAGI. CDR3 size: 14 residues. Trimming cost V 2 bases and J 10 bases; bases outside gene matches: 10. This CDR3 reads CASSYLGQDPDYTF. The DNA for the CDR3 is TGTGCCAGCAGTTACCTAGGACAGGACCCAGACTACACCTTC.

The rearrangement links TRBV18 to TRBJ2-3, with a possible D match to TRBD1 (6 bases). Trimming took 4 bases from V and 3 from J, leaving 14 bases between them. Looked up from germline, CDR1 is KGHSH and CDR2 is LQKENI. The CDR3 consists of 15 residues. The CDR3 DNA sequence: TGTGCCAGCTCACGACTCGAGGGGGTAACAGATACGCAGTATTTT. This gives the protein CASSRLEGVTDTQYF.

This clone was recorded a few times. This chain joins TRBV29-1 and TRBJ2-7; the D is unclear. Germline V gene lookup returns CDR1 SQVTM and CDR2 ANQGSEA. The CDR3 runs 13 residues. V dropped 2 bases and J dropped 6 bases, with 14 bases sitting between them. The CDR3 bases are TGCAGCGTTGAAATAGGTAATCGAGGCGAGCAGTACTTC. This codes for CSVEIGNRGEQYF.